This T cell receptor beta chain is drawn from a study of monozygotic twins with inflammatory bowel disease. Regarding this clonotype: Its antigen is not identified.

Total RNA isolation used whole blood (no T cell sorting was performed). The authors used approximately 3.5 ug of total RNA per TCR library. cDNA for TCRalpha and TCRbeta was amplified by nested PCRs of about 17 then 9 cycles. TCRdb re-called the 5' RACE reads; one entry per CDR3 protein, DNA not given. The sample has around 150,000 distinct CDR3 sequences. Study-wide results and caveats: Immunosuppressive treatments were not uniform, and this may have added variability to patient repertoires.

Germline CDR1 SGHAT, CDR2 FQDESV (reference sequence). The CDR3 contains 18 residues. This TCR came from a human donor with ulcerative colitis or Crohn's disease, or a healthy co-twin of an affected twin (not recorded which). The V call is TRBV11-1, the J call TRBJ2-1; TCRdb picks TRBD2, but there is no DNA to check that call. Sequenced material: blood. The CDR3 protein is CASSPRTSGSYVSNEQFF.